The 28 T cell receptor beta chains listed next were all sequenced from one sample in a study of neurological immune-mediated disorders. MiXCR, run by TCRdb on the 5' RACE reads, gives a single entry per CDR3 protein. The top ten hold over 20% of the sample, which has more than 15,000 distinct CDR3 sequences, 3.5% seen once. The specimen was CD8+ T cells from blood. These receptors all come from a woman between 40 and 50 years old in good health.

This clonotype was observed many times. The V call is TRBV3-1, the J call TRBJ1-6; D possibly corresponds to TRBD1 (6 bases). The germline gives CDR1 LGHDT, CDR2 YNNKEL (reference sequence). The V end was cut by 9 bases, the J end by 9 bases, with 24 bases between. The CDR3 spans 16 residues. The DNA for the CDR3 is TGTGCCAGTGGGCCGGGACAAACTTATATAGGTTCACCCCTCCACTTT. Protein: CASGPGQTYIGSPLHF.

This clonotype was observed many times. This chain links TRBV2 with TRBJ2-7; D is possibly TRBD1 or TRBD2 (5 bases each). The V end was cut by 7 bases, the J end by 2 bases, with 12 bases between. Germline V gene data show CDR1 as SNHLY and CDR2 as FYNNEI. The CDR3 consists of 13 residues. The chain's CDR3 is CASMGDGTYEQYF. CDR3 coding DNA: TGTGCCAGCATGGGGGACGGAACCTACGAGCAGTACTTC.

This clonotype was counted at least ten times. The genes are TRBV4-2 and TRBJ2-1; 9 bases line up with TRBD2. Losses at the gene ends were 1 base for V and 6 bases for J; bases not matched to a gene: 4. Germline CDR1 LGHNA, CDR2 YNFKEQ. The CDR3 runs 15 residues. CDR3 nucleotide sequence: TGTGCCAGCAGCCAAGGGAAGCGGGAGGCCAATGAGCAGTTCTTC. Amino acids: CASSQGKREANEQFF.

This chain connects TRBV27 to TRBJ2-2, with TRBD2 identical over 7 bases. The CDR3 consists of 17 residues. Germline CDR1 and CDR2: MNHEY and SMNVEV (reference sequence). Trimming removed 4 bases from V and 1 base from J; junction bases left unmatched: 9. CDR3 nucleotides: TGTGCCAGCAGTTGGGCTAGCGGAATAATGAACACCGGGGAGCTGTTTTTT. This sequence encodes CASSWASGIMNTGELFF.

This clonotype was detected many times. This chain joins TRBV6-5 and TRBJ2-2; 8 nucleotides match TRBD1. The V and J ends lost 9 bases and 6 bases, in that order; junction bases with no gene match: 6. The germline gives CDR1 MNHEY, CDR2 SVGAGI. The CDR3 covers 13 residues. CDR3 coding DNA: TGTGCCAGTGCAGGGGGCGGCCCCGGGGAGCTGTTTTTT. It codes for CASAGGGPGELFF.

This clonotype is medium-sized (0.01 to 0.1%). J is TRBJ2-7 and V is TRBV20-1; D not certain. This CDR3 spans 11 amino acids. Trimming left V 0 bases short and J 3 bases short, with 3 bases between. Looked up from germline, CDR1 is DFQATT and CDR2 is SNEGSKA (reference sequence). The CDR3 protein is CSARENYEQYF. The CDR3 DNA reads as TGCAGTGCTAGAGAGAACTACGAGCAGTACTTC.

This clonotype appeared many times. V usage is TRBV21-1 and J usage is TRBJ2-2; the DNA was not compared with TRBD2, the D call given in the table. TRBV21-1 has pseudogene status. The CDR3 consists of 15 residues. As DNA, the CDR3 is TGTGCCAGCAGCTCCCGACTAGTTAACACCGGGGAGCTGTTTTTT. This codes for CASSSRLVNTGELFF.

A few counts support this clonotype. The chain has TRBV30 and TRBJ2-2; 7 bases line up with TRBD2. The CDR3 is 15 residues long. J lost 4 bases, V lost 4 bases, and 9 bases had no gene match. Germline V gene sequence: CDR1 GTSNPN, CDR2 SVGIG (reference sequence). The CDR3 coding sequence is TGTGCCTGGAAGCGGTGCGGGGAGGGCACCGGGGAGCTGTTTTTT. This encodes CAWKRCGEGTGELFF.

In its sample, this clonotype was seen many times. The gene calls are TRBV6-5 and TRBJ1-1, with D possibly matching TRBD1 (5 bases). This CDR3 has 14 amino acids. Germline CDR1 reads MNHEY; CDR2 reads SVGAGI. Trimming removed 6 bases at V and 4 bases at J, with 15 bases between. CDR3 coding DNA: TGTGCCAGCAGCCGGACATCCCTGGGCACTGAAGCTTTCTTT. It translates to CASSRTSLGTEAFF.

The table lists this clonotype with many counts. This chain links TRBV3-1 with TRBJ1-1; TRBD1 is a possible D gene (5 bases). V shed 1 base and J shed 3 bases, with 12 bases lying between them. CDR1 is LGHDT, CDR2 YNNKEL, per germline (reference sequence). This CDR3 has 15 residues. The CDR3 spells CASSQVGTGHTEAFF. For the CDR3, the DNA is TGTGCCAGCAGCCAAGTCGGGACGGGACACACTGAAGCTTTCTTT.

This clonotype was seen only once. This sequence may be a read error, since a much larger clone differs from it by one base. The CDR3 region has the DNA TGTGCCAGCAGCCCCTTGAGGTCCTACGAGCAGTACTTC. Protein sequence: CASSPLRSYEQYF. The chain employs TRBV3-1 and TRBJ2-7; D not certain. The CDR3 is 13 amino acids. The germline V gene has CDR1 LGHDT and CDR2 YNNKEL (reference sequence). Trimming cost V 4 bases and J 1 base, with 8 bases left between them.

At least ten counts were recorded for this clonotype. The J gene is TRBJ2-7, the V gene TRBV5-5; maybe TRBD2 (5 bases). Trimming pared 1 base from V and 0 bases from J, leaving 11 bases between. The CDR3 consists of 15 residues. Germline V gives CDR1 SGHKS, CDR2 YYEKEE (reference sequence). In DNA, the CDR3 is TGTGCCAGCAGCTTGCCACTAGTGGGCTCCTACGAGCAGTACTTC. This gives the protein CASSLPLVGSYEQYF.

This clonotype rates as medium-sized. The chain carries TRBV28 and TRBJ2-5; TRBD2 matches 9 bases. CDR1 is MDHEN and CDR2 is SYDVKM in the germline V gene. V lost 4 bases to trimming and J lost 2 bases; unmatched junction nucleotides: 14. The CDR3 is made up of 18 amino acids. CDR3 amino acids: CASSSFSGSPLGQETQYF. The CDR3 nucleotides are TGTGCCAGCAGTTCTTTTAGCGGGAGCCCTCTGGGGCAAGAGACCCAGTACTTC.

This clonotype was recorded many times. This chain links TRBV12-3 or TRBV12-4 with TRBJ2-5; 12 positions match TRBD1. Trimming at V came to 6 bases and at J to 5 bases, leaving 7 bases not matched to a gene. There are 15 residues in the CDR3. Written as DNA, the CDR3 is TGTGCCAGCAGCCATACCGGGACAGGGGGCGAGACCCAGTACTTC. Its translation is CASSHTGTGGETQYF.

This clonotype was seen ten or more times. Written as DNA, the CDR3 is TGTGCCATCAGTGAATCGCAAACAGGGATGTACAATGAGCAGTTCTTC. Protein product: CAISESQTGMYNEQFF. The V call is TRBV10-3, the J call TRBJ2-1; possibly TRBD1 for D (6 bases). The CDR3 has 16 residues. Germline CDR1 ENHRY, CDR2 SYGVKD. The V and J ends lost 3 bases and 4 bases respectively, with 16 bases between them.

There are many counts of this clonotype. V is TRBV10-3 and J is TRBJ2-5, with 7 bases identical to TRBD1. CDR3 size: 17 residues. With V trimmed by 0 bases and J by 2 bases, 9 bases remained unmatched. The V gene's germline CDR1 is ENHRY and CDR2 SYGVKD. CDR3 region: CAISESVTRQGQETQYF. Here the CDR3 DNA reads TGTGCCATCAGTGAGTCTGTCACGCGACAGGGTCAAGAGACCCAGTACTTC.

This clonotype was seen repeatedly, ten times or more. The gene calls are TRBV4-3 and TRBJ2-7; possible D gene TRBD2, 5 bases. Germline V gene lookup returns CDR1 LGHNA and CDR2 YSLEER. V lost 0 bases, J lost 3 bases, and 12 bases lay in between. This CDR3 is 15 amino acids long. The CDR3 DNA follows: TGCGCCAGCAGCCAAGATCGGGAAGCTAGCTACGAGCAGTACTTC. This codes for CASSQDREASYEQYF.

This clonotype showed up many times. This chain joins TRBV5-1 and TRBJ1-1; no firm D call. The CDR3 loop spans 15 amino acids. Germline lookup yields CDR1 SGHRS and CDR2 YFSETQ. Trimming removed 1 base from V and 1 base from J, with 11 bases in between. Here the CDR3 DNA reads TGCGCCAGCAGCTTGCTGGGCAGTGGGAACACTGAAGCTTTCTTT. Its translation is CASSLLGSGNTEAFF.

The chain recombines TRBV19 with TRBJ2-7; no definite D call. The CDR3 runs to 13 residues. Trimming left V 3 bases short and J 2 bases short, with 8 bases between. Germline CDR1 and CDR2: LNHDA and SQIVND (reference sequence). DNA of the CDR3: TGTGCCAGTAGTATGACGGTCACCTACGAGCAGTACTTC. It specifies CASSMTVTYEQYF.

This clonotype has ten or more counts. This sequence joins TRBV3-1 and TRBJ1-2, with TRBD1 as a possible D gene (5 bases). The CDR3 covers 18 residues. Trimming removed 0 bases from V and 8 bases from J, with 25 bases in between. Germline loops: CDR1 LGHDT, CDR2 YNNKEL (reference sequence). The CDR3 coding sequence is TGTGCCAGCAGCCAAGAGAACCCCAGATACCGGGACCTAGGGGGCTACACCTTC. It yields the protein CASSQENPRYRDLGGYTF.

This clonotype was seen ten or more times. The chain links TRBV10-3 to TRBJ2-2; D is unresolved. This CDR3 comprises 14 residues. The germline gives CDR1 ENHRY, CDR2 SYGVKD. The V end lost 2 bases, the J end lost 3 bases, and 7 bases lay between the germline ends. The CDR3 nucleotides read TGTGCCATCAGTGAGGGGATATACACCGGGGAGCTGTTTTTT. It specifies CAISEGIYTGELFF.

This clonotype was found many times. The chain joins TRBV5-1 to TRBJ2-2; possibly TRBD1 or TRBD2 for D (5 bases each). Germline values: CDR1 SGHRS, CDR2 YFSETQ. The CDR3 is 16 residues long. Deletions cut 0 bases from V and 6 bases from J, with 15 bases between. Here the CDR3 reads CASSLVALLGAGELFF. As DNA, the CDR3 is TGCGCCAGCAGCTTGGTGGCACTCCTGGGGGCCGGGGAGCTGTTTTTT.

This clonotype was seen many times. The chain has TRBV10-3 and TRBJ1-1; 8 positions match TRBD1. Trimming at V came to 4 bases and at J to 0 bases, leaving 7 bases not matched to a gene. The CDR3 consists of 16 residues. Germline V lookup: CDR1 ENHRY, CDR2 SYGVKD. As DNA, the CDR3 is TGTGCCATCAGTGTGGGGGACAGGACAATGAACACTGAAGCTTTCTTT. This gives the protein CAISVGDRTMNTEAFF.

This clonotype was seen ten or more times. J is TRBJ2-7 and V is TRBV5-1; unclear D gene. Germline loops: CDR1 SGHRS, CDR2 YFSETQ. Trimming shortened V by 3 bases and J by 5 bases, and 12 bases separated the two germline ends. The CDR3 consists of 13 residues. CDR3 region: CASSSGNWNEQYF. The CDR3 coding sequence is TGCGCCAGCAGCTCGGGCAACTGGAACGAGCAGTACTTC.

This clonotype showed up many times. CDR3 coding DNA: TGTGCCAGCAGCCAAGTATATAGCCCCCTCGGGGACACTGAAGCTTTCTTT. Translated: CASSQVYSPLGDTEAFF. The chain carries TRBV3-1 and TRBJ1-1; no reliable D call. This CDR3 has 17 amino acids. V was trimmed by 1 base and J by 3 bases, leaving 18 bases between them. Germline loops: CDR1 LGHDT, CDR2 YNNKEL (reference sequence).

This clonotype was recorded at least ten times. V is TRBV18 and J is TRBJ1-1; D is ambiguous. Germline lookup yields CDR1 KGHSH and CDR2 LQKENI. This CDR3 is built from 16 residues. Trimming took 3 bases from V and 1 from J, leaving 15 bases between them. The CDR3 spells CASSPSTNSANTEAFF. CDR3 bases: TGTGCCAGCTCACCTTCGACAAATTCCGCGAACACTGAAGCTTTCTTT.

At least ten counts were recorded for this clonotype. The chain employs TRBV16 and TRBJ2-1, with D hard to call. With 0 bases removed from V and 4 bases from J, the gap between germline ends came to 7 bases. The CDR3 is 14 amino acids. CDR1 and CDR2 from the germline V gene are KGHSY and FQNENV. CDR3 region: CASSQSIPYNEQFF. In nucleotides, the CDR3 is TGTGCCAGCAGCCAATCGATTCCGTACAATGAGCAGTTCTTC.

This clonotype was found many times. V and J are TRBV25-1 and TRBJ2-7; TRBD2 matches at 8 bases. The V segment lost 1 base and the J segment 5 bases; nucleotides outside the gene matches: 10. Per the germline V gene, CDR1 is MGHDK and CDR2 is SYGVNS. The CDR3 is 16 amino acids. CDR3 protein: CASSEWSGRISDEQYF. CDR3 DNA: TGTGCCAGCAGTGAATGGAGCGGGAGAATATCGGACGAGCAGTACTTC.